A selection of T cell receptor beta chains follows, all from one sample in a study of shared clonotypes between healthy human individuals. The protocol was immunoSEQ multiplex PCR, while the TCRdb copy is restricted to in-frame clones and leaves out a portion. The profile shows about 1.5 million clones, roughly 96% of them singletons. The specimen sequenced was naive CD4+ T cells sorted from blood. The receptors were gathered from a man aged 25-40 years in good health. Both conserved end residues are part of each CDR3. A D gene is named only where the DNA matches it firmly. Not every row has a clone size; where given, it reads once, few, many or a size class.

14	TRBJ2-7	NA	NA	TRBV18	CASSPLRTAYEQYF	TGTGCCAGCTCACCACTGCGGACAGCATACGAGCAGTACTTC
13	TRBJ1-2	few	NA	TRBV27	CASSSGPRGGYTF	TGTGCCAGCAGTTCGGGACCTCGGGGTGGCTACACCTTC
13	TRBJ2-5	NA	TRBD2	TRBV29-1	CSVTGRARETQYF	TGCAGCGTAACGGGGAGGGCCCGGGAGACCCAGTACTTC
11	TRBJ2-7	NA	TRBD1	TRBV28	CACQGVHEQYF	TGTGCGTGCCAGGGGGTCCACGAGCAGTACTTC
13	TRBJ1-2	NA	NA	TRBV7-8	CASSSRDTYGYTF	TGTGCCAGCAGCTCCAGGGATACCTATGGCTACACCTTC
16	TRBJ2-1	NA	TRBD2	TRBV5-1	CASSLAGTSGYNEQFF	TGCGCCAGCAGCTTGGCCGGGACTAGCGGCTACAATGAGCAGTTCTTC
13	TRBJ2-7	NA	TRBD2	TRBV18	CASRIAGVHEQYF	TGTGCCAGCAGAATAGCGGGAGTTCACGAGCAGTACTTC
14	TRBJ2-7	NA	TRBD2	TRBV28	CASSLPSGRYEQYF	TGTGCCAGCAGTTTACCTAGCGGGAGATACGAGCAGTACTTC
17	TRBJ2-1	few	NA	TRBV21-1	CASSKVPSGRLYNEQFF	TGTGCCAGCAGCAAAGTTCCCAGCGGGAGACTCTACAATGAGCAGTTCTTC
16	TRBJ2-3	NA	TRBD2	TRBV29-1	CSVGGLAGIPTDTQYF	TGCAGCGTTGGTGGACTAGCGGGGATCCCCACAGATACGCAGTATTTT
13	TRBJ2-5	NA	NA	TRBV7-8	CASSPQLQETQYF	TGTGCCAGCAGCCCCCAGCTGCAAGAGACCCAGTACTTC
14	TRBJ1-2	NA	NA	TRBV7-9	CASSLAGGANGYTF	TGTGCCAGCAGCTTAGCGGGGGGGGCCAATGGCTACACCTTC
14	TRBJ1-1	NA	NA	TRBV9	CASSKSTQNTEAFF	TGTGCCAGCAGCAAGTCAACCCAGAACACTGAAGCTTTCTTT
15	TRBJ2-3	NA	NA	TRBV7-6	CASSLGLFGTDTQYF	TGTGCCAGCAGCTTAGGGCTATTTGGCACAGATACGCAGTATTTT
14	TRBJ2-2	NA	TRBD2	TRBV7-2	CASRTSANTGELFF	TGTGCCAGCAGGACTAGCGCGAACACCGGGGAGCTGTTTTTT
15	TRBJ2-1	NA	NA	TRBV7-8	CASSPGRVSYNEQFF	TGTGCCAGCAGCCCGGGGCGAGTATCCTACAATGAGCAGTTCTTC
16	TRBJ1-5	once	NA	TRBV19	CASSKGPEMGNQPQHF	TGTGCCAGTAGTAAGGGTCCGGAGATGGGCAATCAGCCCCAGCATTTT
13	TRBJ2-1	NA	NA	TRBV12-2	CASRRGTGNEQFF	TGTGCAAGTCGCCGCGGGACAGGGAATGAGCAGTTCTTC
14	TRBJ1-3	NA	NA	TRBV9	CASKNGRSGNTIYF	TGTGCCAGCAAGAACGGACGCTCTGGAAACACCATATATTTT
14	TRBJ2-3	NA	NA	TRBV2	CASSEGARTDTQYF	TGTGCCAGCAGTGAGGGCGCCCGCACAGATACGCAGTATTTT
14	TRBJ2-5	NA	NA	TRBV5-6	CASSLVAGEETQYF	TGTGCCAGCAGCTTGGTTGCAGGAGAAGAGACCCAGTACTTC
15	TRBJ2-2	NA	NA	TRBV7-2	CASSLDGTITGELFF	TGTGCCAGCAGCTTAGATGGAACAATCACCGGGGAGCTGTTTTTT
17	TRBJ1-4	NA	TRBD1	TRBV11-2	CASSVSRGLGTNEKLFF	TGTGCCAGCAGCGTATCCAGGGGGCTGGGAACTAATGAAAAACTGTTTTTT
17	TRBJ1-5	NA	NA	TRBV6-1	CASSEAHTGTSNQPQHF	TGTGCCAGCAGTGAAGCACATACGGGAACTAGCAATCAGCCCCAGCATTTT
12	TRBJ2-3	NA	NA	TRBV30	CAWEQGTDTQYF	TGTGCCTGGGAACAGGGAACAGATACGCAGTATTTT
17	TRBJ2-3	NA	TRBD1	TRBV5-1	CASSLRRTGEMADTQYF	TGCGCCAGCAGCCTCCGTAGGACAGGGGAGATGGCGGATACGCAGTATTTT
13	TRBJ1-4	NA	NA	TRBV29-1	CSVEPATNEKLFF	TGCAGCGTTGAACCAGCAACTAATGAAAAACTGTTTTTT
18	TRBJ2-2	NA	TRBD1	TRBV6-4	CASSRQGKGTANTGELFF	TGTGCCAGCAGTCGACAGGGAAAGGGGACCGCGAACACCGGGGAGCTGTTTTTT
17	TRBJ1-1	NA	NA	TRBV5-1	CASSLGARAGSGTEAFF	TGCGCCAGCAGTTTAGGGGCCCGGGCAGGGTCTGGCACTGAAGCTTTCTTT
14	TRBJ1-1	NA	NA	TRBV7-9	CASSWTMMNTEAFF	TGTGCCAGCAGCTGGACAATGATGAACACTGAAGCTTTCTTT
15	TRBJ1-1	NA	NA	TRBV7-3	CASSSHPNRVTEAFF	TGTGCCAGCAGCTCCCACCCGAACAGAGTCACTGAAGCTTTCTTT
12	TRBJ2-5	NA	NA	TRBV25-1	CASGAGQQTQYF	TGTGCCAGCGGGGCAGGGCAGCAGACCCAGTACTTC
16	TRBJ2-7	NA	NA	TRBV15	CATSRGGEGGADEQYF	TGTGCCACCAGCAGAGGGGGTGAGGGGGGCGCGGATGAGCAGTACTTC
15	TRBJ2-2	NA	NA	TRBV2	CASSAGEPNTGELFF	TGTGCCAGCAGTGCGGGCGAACCGAACACCGGGGAGCTGTTTTTT
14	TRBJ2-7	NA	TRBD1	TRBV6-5	CASSRTGDGYEQYF	TGTGCCAGCAGCCGGACAGGGGACGGGTACGAGCAGTACTTC
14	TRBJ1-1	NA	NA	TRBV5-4	CASSLVDRRTEAFF	TGTGCCAGCAGCTTGGTTGACAGGCGCACTGAAGCTTTCTTT
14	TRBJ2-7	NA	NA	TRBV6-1	CASTVYIMRDGQYF	TGTGCCAGCACCGTATACATTATGCGAGACGGGCAGTACTTC
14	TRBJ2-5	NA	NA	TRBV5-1	CASKLGPGEETQYF	TGCGCCAGTAAGCTGGGACCAGGAGAAGAGACCCAGTACTTC
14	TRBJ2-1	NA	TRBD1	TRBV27	CASSPDRGYNEQFF	TGTGCCAGCAGCCCGGACAGGGGTTACAATGAGCAGTTCTTC
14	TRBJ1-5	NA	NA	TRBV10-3	CATKQDPNNQPQHF	TGTGCCACCAAACAGGATCCGAACAATCAGCCCCAGCATTTT
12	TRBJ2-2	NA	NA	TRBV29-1	CSVGSNTGELFF	TGCAGCGTTGGGTCGAACACCGGGGAGCTGTTTTTT
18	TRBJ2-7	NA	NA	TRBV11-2	CASSFRGKTARAQHEQYF	TGTGCCAGCAGCTTCAGAGGAAAGACAGCCCGCGCCCAGCACGAGCAGTACTTC